The entry that follows covers one TCR beta chain sequence. This sample is part of a study of T cells in Graves' hyperthyroidism and ophthalmopathy. The ends lost 8 bases at V and 8 bases at J; junction bases unmatched: 6. Germline V CDR1 and CDR2: MDHEN, SYDVKM. The CDR3 runs to 12 residues. RNA transcripts served as the template for amplifying TCR beta CDR3 regions. During a first-round RT-PCR of the TCR CDR3, the HTBI primer set was used. TCRdb itself ran the multiplex PCR reads through MiXCR, one entry per CDR3 protein. In the table there are about 400,000 distinct CDR3 sequences, about 15% of which are singletons.

Sequences were obtained from blood. The chain joins TRBV28 to TRBJ2-1; TRBD1 matches 7 bases. The TCR comes from a woman in her thirties with Graves' ophthalmopathy. The CDR3: CASRQGSYEQFF. The DNA of the CDR3 is TGTGCCAGCCGACAGGGTTCCTATGAGCAGTTCTTC.